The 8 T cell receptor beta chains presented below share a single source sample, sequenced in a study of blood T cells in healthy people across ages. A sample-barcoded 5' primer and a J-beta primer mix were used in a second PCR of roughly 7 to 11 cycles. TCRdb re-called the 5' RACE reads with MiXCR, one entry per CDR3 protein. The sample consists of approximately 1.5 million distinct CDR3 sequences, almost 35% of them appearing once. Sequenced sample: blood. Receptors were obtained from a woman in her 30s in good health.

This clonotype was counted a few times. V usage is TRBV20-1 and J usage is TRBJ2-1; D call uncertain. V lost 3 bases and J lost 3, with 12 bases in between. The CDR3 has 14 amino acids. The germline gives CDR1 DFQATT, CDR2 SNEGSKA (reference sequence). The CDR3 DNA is TGCAGTGCTAGCGGAGTCGCAAACTACAATGAGCAGTTCTTC. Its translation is CSASGVANYNEQFF.

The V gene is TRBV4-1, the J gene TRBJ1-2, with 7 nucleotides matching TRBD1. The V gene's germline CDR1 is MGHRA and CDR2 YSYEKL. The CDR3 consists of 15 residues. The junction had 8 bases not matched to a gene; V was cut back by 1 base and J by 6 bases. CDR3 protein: CASSQATDRRNGYTF. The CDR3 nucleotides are TGCGCCAGCAGCCAAGCGACGGACAGGAGGAATGGCTACACCTTC.

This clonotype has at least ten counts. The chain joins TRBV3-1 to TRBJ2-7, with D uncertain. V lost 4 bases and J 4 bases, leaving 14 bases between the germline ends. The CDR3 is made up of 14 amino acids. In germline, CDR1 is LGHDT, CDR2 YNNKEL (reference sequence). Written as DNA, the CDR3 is TGTGCCAGCAGCCTTGGTCCGGGCAGTTACGAGCAGTACTTC. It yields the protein CASSLGPGSYEQYF.

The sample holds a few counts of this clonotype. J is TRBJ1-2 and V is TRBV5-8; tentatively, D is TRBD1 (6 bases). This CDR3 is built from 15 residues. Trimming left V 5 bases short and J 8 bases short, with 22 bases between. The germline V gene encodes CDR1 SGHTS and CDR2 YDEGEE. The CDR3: CASSHSGNRDFGYTF. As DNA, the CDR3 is TGTGCCAGCAGTCATTCCGGAAACAGGGACTTCGGCTACACCTTC.

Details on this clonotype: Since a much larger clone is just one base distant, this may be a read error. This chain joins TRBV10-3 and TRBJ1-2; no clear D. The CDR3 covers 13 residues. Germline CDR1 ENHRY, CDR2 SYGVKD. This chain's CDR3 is CAINEDGSYGYTF. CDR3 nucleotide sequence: TGTGCCATCAATGAGGATGGTAGCTATGGCTACACCTTC.

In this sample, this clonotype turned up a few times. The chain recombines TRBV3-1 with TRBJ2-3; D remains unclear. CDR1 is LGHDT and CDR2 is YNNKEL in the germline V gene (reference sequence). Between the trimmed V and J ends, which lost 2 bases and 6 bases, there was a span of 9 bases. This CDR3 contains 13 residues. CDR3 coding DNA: TGTGCCAGCAGCCAACTTCGGGTGGATACGCAGTATTTT. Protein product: CASSQLRVDTQYF.

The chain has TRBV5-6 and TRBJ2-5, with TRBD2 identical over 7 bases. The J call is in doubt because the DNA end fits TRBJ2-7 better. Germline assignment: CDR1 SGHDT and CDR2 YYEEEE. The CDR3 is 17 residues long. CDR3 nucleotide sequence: TGTGCCAGCAGCTTGGCTGGGTTGAACCTCGCGGGAGCCGAGCAGTACTTC. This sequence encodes CASSLAGLNLAGAEQYF.

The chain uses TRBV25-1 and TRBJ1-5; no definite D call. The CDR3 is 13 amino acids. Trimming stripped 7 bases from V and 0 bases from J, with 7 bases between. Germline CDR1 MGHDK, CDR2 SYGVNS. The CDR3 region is CASNGDSNQPQHF. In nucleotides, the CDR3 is TGTGCCAGCAATGGGGATAGCAATCAGCCCCAGCATTTT.